This T cell receptor beta chain emerged from a study of blood T cell repertoires in COVID-19. At the level of the study: The analysed material was cDNA or gDNA that came from T cells, B-cell-depleted T cells, or PBMCs.

This table comes from immunoSEQ multiplex PCR, and its TCRdb copy is limited to in-frame clones, with some not included. The sample consists of about 300,000 clones, roughly nine tenths of them appearing once. Trimming left V 5 bases short and J 14 bases short, with 14 bases between. This CDR3 region has 11 residues. The germline CDR1 and CDR2 sequences are MNHEY and SVGEGT. V and J are TRBV6-2 or TRBV6-3 and TRBJ2-3; TRBD1 might be the D (5 bases). What was sequenced was peripheral blood. The TCR comes from a man between 18 and 35 years old who had recovered from COVID-19. CDR3 in amino acids: CASSQGGSPYF. The CDR3 nucleotides are TGTGCCAGCAGTCAGGGTGGCAGTCCGTATTTT.